The 5 T cell receptor beta chains presented below share a single source sample, sequenced in a study of T-cell memory formation after mild COVID-19. TCRdb itself ran the 5' RACE reads through MiXCR, one entry per CDR3 protein. The sample contains 35,000 to 45,000 distinct CDR3 sequences, 7.3% of which appear only once. Sequencing was performed on PBMCs or a T cell subset sorted from them (not recorded which). The receptors originated from a man younger than 35 who had mild COVID-19 (a few samples of this study predate the infection). Cell type and time point are not known.

This clonotype has a handful of counts. The rearrangement uses TRBV5-6 and TRBJ2-3; D uncertain. Germline V CDR1 and CDR2: SGHDT, YYEEEE. The CDR3 is made up of 12 amino acids. Between the trimmed V and J ends, which lost 4 bases and 8 bases, there was a span of 11 bases. The CDR3 loop is CASSQEFSTQYF. The CDR3 bases are TGTGCCAGCAGCCAGGAGTTCTCTACGCAGTATTTT.

The chain carries TRBV7-2 and TRBJ2-1; 10 nucleotides match TRBD2. The CDR3 length is 16 residues. The V gene's germline CDR1 is SGHTA and CDR2 FQGNSA. After removal of 4 bases from V and 4 bases from J, the junction contained 7 bases not matched to a gene. This CDR3 reads CASSSLSGGNYNEQFF. In DNA form, the CDR3 reads TGTGCCAGCAGCTCCCTTAGCGGGGGGAATTACAATGAGCAGTTCTTC.

This clonotype was recorded at least ten times. V and J are TRBV5-1 and TRBJ2-3; D is ambiguous. The CDR3 totals 13 residues. Trimming shortened V by 4 bases and J by 4 bases, and 10 bases separated the two germline ends. Germline V gives CDR1 SGHRS, CDR2 YFSETQ. The DNA of the CDR3 is TGCGCCAGCAGCGAACGCACGGCAGATACGCAGTATTTT. Translating it yields CASSERTADTQYF.

This clonotype turned up a few times. One end of the junction varies from germline; a read error may be responsible. The chain is built from TRBV7-2 and TRBJ2-1; TRBD2 aligns across 12 bases. There are 12 residues in the CDR3. The germline gives CDR1 SGHTA, CDR2 FQGNSA. DNA for the CDR3: TGTGCCAGCAGTCCTAGCGGGGGGGCCGTAATCTTC. This translates into CASSPSGGAVIF.

Notes on this clonotype: Compared with germline, one end of the junction differs, possibly owing to a read error. V is TRBV7-7 and J is TRBJ2-1; D gene ambiguous. This CDR3 region has 13 residues. The germline gives CDR1 SSHAT, CDR2 FNYEAQ (reference sequence). CDR3 protein: CASSSAWGGEQFF. CDR3 DNA: TGTGCTAGCAGCTCGGCGTGGGGTGGTGAGCAGTTCTTC.